One and the same sample provided the 14 T cell receptor beta chains below, sequenced in a study of T cells after yellow fever vaccination. One entry per CDR3 protein, called by TCRdb with MiXCR from the 5' RACE reads. There are around 590,000 distinct CDR3 sequences in the sample; more than 9% occur only once, and about 15% lies in the top ten. The sequences come from PBMCs, collected on the day of the yellow fever booster vaccination. The receptors were sampled from a man in his thirties or forties who received the YFV17D yellow fever vaccine.

The chain uses TRBV9 and TRBJ1-2; 7 bases agree with TRBD1. This CDR3 contains 15 residues. J lost 1 base, V lost 4 bases, and 7 bases had no gene match. CDR1 is SGDLS and CDR2 is YYNGEE in the germline V gene. The CDR3 reads CASSTGTVGNYGYTF. In DNA form, the CDR3 reads TGTGCCAGCAGCACCGGGACAGTGGGTAACTATGGCTACACCTTC.

The sample holds a few counts of this clonotype. V and J are TRBV6-1 and TRBJ1-2; the D gene is possibly TRBD1 (6 bases). The V gene's germline CDR1 is MNHNS and CDR2 SASEGT. The CDR3 is 15 residues long. V lost 8 bases and J 4 bases, leaving 20 bases between the germline ends. The CDR3 sequence: CASYRVSGAAYGYTF. The DNA of the CDR3 is TGTGCCAGCTACCGCGTATCGGGGGCGGCCTATGGCTACACCTTC.

CDR3 protein: CSVGLLRAGETQYF. The CDR3 nucleotides read TGCAGCGTTGGACTCCTGAGGGCGGGAGAGACCCAGTACTTC. V usage is TRBV29-1 and J usage is TRBJ2-5; TRBD2 might be the D (5 bases). Germline V gene lookup returns CDR1 SQVTM and CDR2 ANQGSEA. V dropped 4 bases and J dropped 4 bases, with 16 bases sitting between them. The CDR3 is 14 residues long.

In this sample, this clonotype turned up many times. The chain is built from TRBV7-9 and TRBJ2-7; 11 bases fit TRBD2. J gave up 4 bases and V 4 bases, and 3 bases lay outside the gene matches. Germline loops: CDR1 SEHNR, CDR2 FQNEAQ (reference sequence). There are 14 residues in the CDR3. The CDR3 DNA sequence: TGTGCCAGCAGCTCGGGACTAGCGGAATACGAGCAGTACTTC. Translated: CASSSGLAEYEQYF.

This clonotype was observed a few times. The chain couples TRBV6-5 to TRBJ1-6; TRBD1 matches at 8 bases. The V segment lost 6 bases and the J segment 14 bases; nucleotides outside the gene matches: 6. This CDR3 has 12 residues. Germline V CDR1 and CDR2: MNHEY, SVGAGI. The CDR3 bases are TGTGCCAGCAGCTACAACAGGGGGTCCCTCCACTTT. Encoded protein: CASSYNRGSLHF.

This clonotype has only a few counts. The CDR3, as DNA: TGTGCCACCAGTGATGCCAGAACGGGACTAGCGGGAGATACGCAGTATTTT. It specifies CATSDARTGLAGDTQYF. This sequence joins TRBV24-1 and TRBJ2-3, with 12 bases that match TRBD2. CDR1 is KGHDR and CDR2 is SFDVKD in the germline V gene. CDR3 length: 17 residues. The J segment lost 5 bases and the V segment lost 3 bases, leaving 8 bases of the junction unmatched.

The table lists this clonotype with a few counts. V usage is TRBV7-2 and J usage is TRBJ2-1; D remains ambiguous. The CDR3 is 15 residues long. Germline V gives CDR1 SGHTA, CDR2 FQGNSA. The V and J ends lost 6 bases and 10 bases respectively, with 22 bases between them. CDR3 residues: CASRPPKVASSEQFF. CDR3 nucleotides: TGTGCCAGCAGACCTCCCAAAGTCGCTAGTAGCGAGCAGTTCTTC.

This clonotype was counted between two and nine times. The rearrangement links TRBV15 to TRBJ2-5; a weak D match, TRBD2 (5 bases). V was trimmed by 1 base and J by 4 bases, leaving 22 bases between them. The CDR3 totals 18 residues. CDR1 is LNHNV and CDR2 is YYDKDF in the germline V gene (reference sequence). The CDR3 protein is CATSRGARVPLTVETQYF. CDR3 DNA: TGTGCCACCAGCAGAGGCGCGAGGGTGCCGCTGACGGTAGAGACCCAGTACTTC.

Ten or more counts support this clonotype. This rearrangement joins TRBV30 to TRBJ1-1; D gene ambiguous. CDR1 GTSNPN and CDR2 SVGIG come from the germline V gene (reference sequence). The CDR3 runs to 13 residues. Deletions cut 2 bases from V and 8 bases from J, with 15 bases between. CDR3 nucleotide sequence: TGTGCCTGGAGTTCGGAGTCAGATCAAGAAGCTTTCTTT. Protein: CAWSSESDQEAFF.

This clonotype was observed a few times. V usage is TRBV24-1 and J usage is TRBJ2-4; 8 positions match TRBD1. The germline V gene has CDR1 KGHDR and CDR2 SFDVKD. Germline trimming cut 4 bases from V and 6 bases from J; bases unmatched to any gene: 7. The length of the CDR3 is 15 residues. The CDR3 DNA reads as TGTGCCACCAGTGAATCCGGGACAGGCTTAAACATTCAGTACTTC. This encodes CATSESGTGLNIQYF.

This clonotype was seen more than once but under ten times. This rearrangement joins TRBV12-3 or TRBV12-4 to TRBJ2-7; 9 bases line up with TRBD2. The CDR3 totals 17 residues. V was clipped by 3 bases and J by 4 bases; unmatched bases: 13. The CDR3 sequence is CASSFSRAGLAWYEQYF. The CDR3 DNA reads as TGTGCCAGCAGTTTCTCGAGGGCGGGACTAGCTTGGTACGAGCAGTACTTC.

The chain uses TRBV12-3 or TRBV12-4 and TRBJ2-2, with 12 bases lining up with TRBD2. The CDR3 spans 19 residues. Trimming at V came to 6 bases and at J to 2 bases, leaving 13 bases not matched to a gene. This CDR3 reads CASSQPPSGLAGNTGELFF. CDR3 in DNA: TGTGCCAGCAGCCAGCCCCCTTCGGGACTAGCGGGTAACACCGGGGAGCTGTTTTTT.

The chain combines TRBV21-1 with TRBJ2-7. TRBV21-1 is designated a pseudogene. The CDR3 consists of 13 residues. CDR3 in amino acids: CASSKGHGYEQYF. The CDR3, as DNA: TGTGCCAGCAGCAAGGGTCATGGCTACGAGCAGTACTTC.

This clonotype appeared a few times. The chain combines TRBV20-1 with TRBJ2-7; 8 bases match TRBD2. CDR3 length: 15 residues. Germline V gene data show CDR1 as DFQATT and CDR2 as SNEGSKA (reference sequence). J lost 4 bases, V lost 3 bases, and 11 bases had no gene match. CDR3 protein: CSARGAGRALYEQYF. The CDR3 coding sequence is TGCAGTGCTAGGGGTGCCGGGAGGGCTCTGTACGAGCAGTACTTC.